What follows are 9 T cell receptor beta chains derived from one specimen sequenced in a study of T cell repertoires in cytomegalovirus infection. Each CDR3 protein gets one entry after TCRdb re-called the reads with MiXCR. The sample carries roughly 920,000 distinct CDR3 sequences, 31% recorded once. These receptors have no known antigen. This material consisted of cultured CD8+ T cells from PBMCs, taken from culture after CMV antigen stimulation. Receptor source: a human donor in good health (CMV status not recorded). Some clones in this sample may be carry-over from other donors' samples.

V gene TRBV19 combines with J gene TRBJ2-7; D is undetermined. This CDR3 spans 21 amino acids. Germline V gene sequence: CDR1 LNHDA, CDR2 SQIVND (reference sequence). Trimming took off 2 bases at V and 0 bases at J, with 29 bases between the two ends. The CDR3 protein is CASSITLWGSDASWSSYEQYF. The CDR3 DNA follows: TGTGCCAGTAGTATAACCCTTTGGGGTTCGGACGCATCTTGGAGCTCCTACGAGCAGTACTTC.

Only a few counts were recorded for this clonotype. V is TRBV11-2 and J is TRBJ1-6, with 7 bases matching TRBD1. This CDR3 is 15 amino acids long. CDR1 SGHAT and CDR2 FQNNGV come from the germline V gene. V lost 4 bases to trimming and J lost 6 bases; unmatched junction nucleotides: 6. CDR3 residues: CASSSITGVNSPLHF. In DNA, the CDR3 is TGTGCCAGCAGCTCGATAACAGGGGTTAATTCACCCCTCCACTTT.

The chain has TRBV3-1 and TRBJ2-1, with D perhaps matching TRBD2 (6 bases). This CDR3 region has 14 residues. Trimming left V 0 bases short and J 8 bases short, with 11 bases between. Germline V gene lookup returns CDR1 LGHDT and CDR2 YNNKEL (reference sequence). The CDR3 nucleotides read TGTGCCAGCAGCCAAGAGCAGGGAGGCGATGAGCAGTTCTTC. Translated, it gives CASSQEQGGDEQFF.

This clonotype was counted ten times or more. The J gene is TRBJ1-3, the V gene TRBV6-1; no clear D gene. CDR1 is MNHNS, CDR2 SASEGT, per germline. Trimming removed 5 bases at V and 0 bases at J, with 8 bases between. The CDR3 extends over 14 amino acids. CDR3 sequence: CASSLQSSGNTIYF. The CDR3 bases are TGTGCCAGCAGTCTCCAGAGCTCTGGAAACACCATATATTTT.

The chain has TRBV9 and TRBJ1-1; TRBD1 agrees at 7 bases. The trim removed 2 bases at V and 0 bases at J, leaving 4 bases unmatched. The CDR3 sequence is 15 residues long. Germline-derived CDR1 and CDR2 are SGDLS and YYNGEE. DNA for the CDR3: TGTGCCAGCAGCGTTTCGGGACAGATGAACACTGAAGCTTTCTTT. Its translation is CASSVSGQMNTEAFF.

This clonotype was picked up many times. The chain employs TRBV7-8 and TRBJ2-2; weak D call: TRBD2 (7 bases). V lost 4 bases to trimming and J lost 6 bases, with 18 bases between them. The CDR3 length is 16 residues. The germline CDR1 and CDR2 sequences are SGHVS and FQNEAQ. CDR3 nucleotide sequence: TGTGCCAGCAGCTCCCCACAAGGGGGGGCGGCCGGGGAGCTGTTTTTT. As protein: CASSSPQGGAAGELFF.

The chain has TRBV14 and TRBJ2-3; D could derive from TRBD1 or TRBD2 (5 bases each). Trimming took 6 bases from V and 2 from J, leaving 12 bases between them. The CDR3 sequence is 14 residues long. CDR1 SGHDN and CDR2 FVKESK come from the germline V gene. The CDR3 is CASRRDGYTDTQYF. CDR3 DNA: TGTGCCAGCAGGAGGGACGGCTACACAGATACGCAGTATTTT.

This clonotype has just a few counts. As DNA, the CDR3 is TGTGCCAGTAGTATCCTGATCTCTGGGGCCAACGTCCTGACTTTC. It encodes CASSILISGANVLTF. The chain has TRBV19 and TRBJ2-6, with unresolved D. The CDR3 spans 15 residues. Germline lookup yields CDR1 LNHDA and CDR2 SQIVND (reference sequence). Trimming left V 3 bases short and J 0 bases short, with 6 bases between.

The rearrangement links TRBV5-1 to TRBJ1-1; a possible D gene is TRBD1 (6 bases). The ends were cut back, 2 bases at V and 2 bases at J, with 16 bases in the middle. From germline, CDR1 is SGHRS and CDR2 YFSETQ. The CDR3 loop spans 16 amino acids. CDR3 bases: TGCGCCAGCAGCTTTAATTTAAGGGGGGATAACACTGAAGCTTTCTTT. Protein: CASSFNLRGDNTEAFF.